Presented here are 3 T cell receptor beta chains from one specimen sequenced in a study of T cells in localized non-small cell lung cancer. TCRdb's copy holds only in-frame clones and misses some; the assay was immunoSEQ multiplex PCR. This sample has about 28,000 clones, with around 93% found just once. The sequenced sample was peripheral blood, obtained before any cancer treatment. All receptors come from a female donor over 55 with stage I lung adenocarcinoma.

CDR3 bases: TGTGCCAGCAGCTTAGGGACGGTGCAAGAGACCCAGTACTTC. Protein sequence: CASSLGTVQETQYF. V usage is TRBV7-9 and J usage is TRBJ2-5; D is unclear. This CDR3 has 14 amino acids. Per the germline V gene, CDR1 is SEHNR and CDR2 is FQNEAQ (reference sequence). Deletions cut 1 base from V and 2 bases from J, with 8 bases between. The full variable domain, its missing parts supplied by reference TRBV7-9 and TRBJ2-5, is DTGVSQNPRHKITKRGQNVTFRCDPISEHNRLYWYRQTLGQGPEFLTYFQNEAQLEKSRLLSDRFSAERPKGSFSTLEIQRTEQGDSAMYLCASSLGTVQETQYFGPGTRLLVL.

The chain carries TRBV9 and TRBJ2-3, with TRBD1 as a possible D gene (6 bases). Per the germline V gene, CDR1 is SGDLS and CDR2 is YYNGEE. The CDR3 has 15 residues. With 2 bases removed from V and 2 bases from J, the gap between germline ends came to 12 bases. The CDR3 bases are TGTGCCAGCAGCGTCCAGGGGTACAACACAGATACGCAGTATTTT. As protein: CASSVQGYNTDTQYF.

This clone came up once. The V call is TRBV28, the J call TRBJ2-7, with no clear D. In germline, CDR1 is MDHEN, CDR2 SYDVKM. The CDR3 consists of 11 residues. The V and J ends lost 2 bases and 7 bases respectively, with 6 bases between them. The CDR3 region has the DNA TGTGCCAGCAGTTTAGGCCCGGAGCAGTACTTC. This sequence encodes CASSLGPEQYF.